This TCR beta chain was recovered during a study of metastatic and nonmetastatic thyroid tumors. Study in general: Repertoire comparison spanned blood and tumor or nodule tissue of malignant and benign thyroid patients.

General study points: It was reportedly found that TCR beta diversity was significantly higher in malignant thyroid tumors than in benign nodules, a difference seen in both blood and tumor samples.

There are a few counts of this clone. Its target is not known. Authors' methods: To classify distant metastasis in papillary thyroid cancer, a model was built from CDR3 differences across clinicopathological groups. TCRdb re-called clones via MiXCR from the PCR reads. The V and J calls and clone size are TCRdb's, not the authors'. The data contain about 23,000 clones, roughly a fifth of them singletons. All patients were treatment-naive before thyroid surgery. The receptor was isolated from a male donor with papillary thyroid cancer or a benign thyroid nodule (not recorded which). Some clones in this sample may be carry-over from other donors' samples. Sequenced: blood.

The CDR3 is CESSRTSGRFTDTQYF. The CDR3 region has the DNA TGTGAAAGCAGCCGTACTAGCGGGAGGTTTACAGATACGCAGTATTTT. This chain connects TRBV6-1 to TRBJ2-3; 12 bases are a match to TRBD2. This CDR3 comprises 16 residues. Per the germline V gene, CDR1 is MNHNS and CDR2 is SASEGT.